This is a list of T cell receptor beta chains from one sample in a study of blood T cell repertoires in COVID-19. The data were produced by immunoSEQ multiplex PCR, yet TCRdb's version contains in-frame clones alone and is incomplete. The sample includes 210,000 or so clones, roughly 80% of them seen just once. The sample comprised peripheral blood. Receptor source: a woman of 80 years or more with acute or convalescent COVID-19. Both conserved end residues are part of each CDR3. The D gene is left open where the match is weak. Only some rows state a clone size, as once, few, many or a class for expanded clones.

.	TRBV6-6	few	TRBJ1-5	CASRPGVGQPQHF	TGTGCCAGCAGACCAGGGGTGGGGCAGCCCCAGCATTTT
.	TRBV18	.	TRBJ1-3	CASSGSGALAGNTIYF	TGTGCCAGCTCAGGCTCAGGGGCGCTAGCTGGAAACACCATATATTTT
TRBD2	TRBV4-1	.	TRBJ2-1	CASRLAGGGSSYNEQFF	TGCGCCAGCAGGCTGGCGGGGGGGGGTAGCTCCTACAATGAGCAGTTCTTC
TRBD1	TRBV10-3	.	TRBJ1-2	CATLQGGGYGYTF	TGTGCCACCCTACAGGGGGGGGGCTATGGCTACACCTTC
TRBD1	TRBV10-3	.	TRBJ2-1	CAISPGQGATDGPYNEQFF	TGTGCCATCAGCCCGGGACAGGGGGCGACGGACGGACCCTACAATGAGCAGTTCTTC
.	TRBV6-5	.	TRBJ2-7	CASSYPPRRDHEQYF	TGTGCCAGCAGTTACCCCCCGAGGAGGGACCACGAGCAGTACTTC
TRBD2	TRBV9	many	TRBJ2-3	CASSVGAGADTQYF	TGTGCCAGCAGCGTTGGAGCGGGGGCAGATACGCAGTATTTT
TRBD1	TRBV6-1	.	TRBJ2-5	CASSEGDRVRETQYF	TGTGCCAGCAGTGAAGGGGACAGGGTGCGAGAGACCCAGTACTTC
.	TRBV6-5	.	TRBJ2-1	CASSPLANEQFF	TGTGCCAGCAGCCCACTAGCCAATGAGCAGTTCTTC
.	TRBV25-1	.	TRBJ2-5	CASRPAGAGYQETQYF	TGTGCCAGCAGACCCGCGGGGGCCGGGTACCAAGAGACCCAGTACTTC
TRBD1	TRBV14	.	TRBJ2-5	CASSPGTGSIQETQYF	TGTGCCAGCAGCCCTGGGACAGGGAGCATCCAAGAGACCCAGTACTTC
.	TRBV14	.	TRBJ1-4	CASSRLTGTKKLFF	TGTGCCAGCAGCCGCTTAACAGGGACGAAAAAACTGTTTTTT
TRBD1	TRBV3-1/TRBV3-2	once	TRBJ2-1	CASSLDRASYNEQFF	TGTGCCAGCAGCCTTGACAGGGCATCCTACAATGAGCAGTTCTTC
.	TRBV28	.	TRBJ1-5	CASSLGVQANQPQHF	TGTGCCAGCAGTTTAGGCGTCCAGGCCAATCAGCCCCAGCATTTT
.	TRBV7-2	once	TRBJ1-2	CASSQQGQVSYGYTF	TGTGCCAGCAGCCAACAGGGTCAAGTAAGCTATGGCTACACCTTC
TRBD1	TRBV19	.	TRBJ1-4	CASSTPGQGAGIGEKLFF	TGTGCCAGTAGTACCCCTGGACAGGGGGCGGGCATCGGAGAAAAACTGTTTTTT
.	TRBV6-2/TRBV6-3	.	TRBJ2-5	CASSYSLGAQETQYF	TGTGCCAGCAGTTACTCGTTGGGGGCCCAAGAGACCCAGTACTTC
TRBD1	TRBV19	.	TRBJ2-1	CASSSRGRQADEQFF	TGTGCCAGTAGTTCCAGGGGGAGACAGGCTGATGAGCAGTTCTTC
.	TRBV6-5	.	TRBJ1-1	CASIPGRGRGDPTFF	TGTGCCAGCATTCCGGGACGCGGGAGGGGGGATCCTACTTTCTTT